Listed below are T cell receptor beta chains from one sample, sequenced in a study of blood T cell repertoires in COVID-19. The assay was immunoSEQ multiplex PCR, and TCRdb's table has in-frame clones only and misses some. The repertoire consists of more than 200,000 clones, with 80% to 90% occurring once and the leading ten covering around 7%. Specimen: PBMCs or T cells enriched from blood (not recorded which). The receptors shown here come from a man aged 30 to 45 in a cohort exposed to, infected with or recovered from COVID-19 (not recorded which). The CDR3 runs from the conserved cysteine through the conserved F or W. The order of the fields is clone size, V gene, D gene, CDR3 length, J gene, CDR3 protein, CDR3 DNA. A D gene is named only where the DNA matches it firmly. Clone size is stated in some rows and not others, as once, few, many or a class when expanded.

NA	TRBV28	TRBD2	15	TRBJ2-3	CASKTLAGGADTQYF	TGTGCCAGCAAAACTCTAGCGGGAGGTGCAGATACGCAGTATTTT
NA	TRBV9	NA	15	TRBJ2-5	CASSLSLKGEETQYF	TGTGCCAGCAGCCTGTCCCTCAAGGGAGAAGAGACCCAGTACTTC
once	TRBV5-5	NA	14	TRBJ1-1	CASSLVFGNTEAFF	TGTGCCAGCAGCTTGGTTTTCGGGAACACTGAAGCTTTCTTT
NA	TRBV9	NA	13	TRBJ2-3	CASSVGAGDTQYF	TGTGCCAGCAGCGTAGGGGCAGGGGATACGCAGTATTTT
NA	TRBV28	TRBD1	19	TRBJ1-6	CASRRQGVITSSYNSPLHF	TGTGCCAGCAGACGACAGGGGGTAATAACGAGCTCCTATAATTCACCCCTCCACTTT
NA	TRBV19	TRBD1	16	TRBJ1-2	CASTNQFRGRLNGYTF	TGTGCCAGTACGAACCAATTCAGGGGGAGATTGAATGGCTACACCTTC
NA	TRBV19	NA	16	TRBJ2-1	CASSALLGPAYNEQFF	TGTGCCAGTAGTGCCCTACTAGGTCCAGCTTACAATGAGCAGTTCTTC
NA	TRBV28	NA	15	TRBJ2-7	CASSYVQGDSYEQYF	TGTGCCAGCAGCTATGTACAGGGTGATTCCTACGAGCAGTACTTC
NA	TRBV15	NA	16	TRBJ1-2	CATSRARQTVPYGYTF	TGTGCCACCAGCAGAGCCAGGCAGACAGTACCCTATGGCTACACCTTC
few	TRBV5-6	TRBD1	14	TRBJ1-1	CASSFRDRVTEAFF	TGTGCCAGCAGCTTCCGGGACAGGGTCACTGAAGCTTTCTTT
NA	TRBV11-2	NA	13	TRBJ1-6	CASSPSYPGSLHF	TGTGCCAGCAGCCCATCTTACCCGGGTTCCCTCCACTTT
NA	TRBV9	NA	15	TRBJ2-3	CASNSLGGSTDTQYF	TGTGCCAGCAACAGCTTAGGCGGGAGCACAGATACGCAGTATTTT
once	TRBV24-1	TRBD1	15	TRBJ2-2	CATSALRTGSGELFF	TGTGCCACCAGTGCCTTACGGACAGGATCCGGGGAGCTGTTTTTT
NA	TRBV28	TRBD1	15	TRBJ2-5	CASSSQTGGQETQYF	TGTGCCAGCAGTTCCCAGACAGGGGGCCAAGAGACCCAGTACTTC
NA	TRBV29-1	NA	12	TRBJ2-1	CSVETVYNEQFF	TGCAGCGTGGAGACAGTCTACAATGAGCAGTTCTTC
NA	TRBV25-1	NA	15	TRBJ1-5	CASSELASLLIPQHF	TGTGCCAGCAGTGAGTTAGCCTCGCTTCTTATACCCCAGCATTTT
NA	TRBV27	NA	15	TRBJ2-7	CASSLGGARPHEQYF	TGTGCCAGCAGTTTAGGGGGGGCGCGACCCCACGAGCAGTACTTC
NA	TRBV5-1	TRBD1	14	TRBJ2-3	CASSRRQGADTQYF	TGCGCCAGCAGCCGAAGACAGGGGGCAGATACGCAGTATTTT
NA	TRBV27	NA	14	TRBJ1-5	CASSPPGGNQPQHF	TGTGCCAGCAGCCCGCCGGGGGGCAATCAGCCCCAGCATTTT
NA	TRBV28	TRBD2	16	TRBJ2-7	CASSLKSSGFIYEQYF	TGTGCCAGCAGTTTGAAGTCTAGCGGGTTTATCTACGAGCAGTACTTC
NA	TRBV11-2	TRBD2	16	TRBJ2-7	CASSLGLGGRWDEQYF	TGTGCCAGCAGCTTAGGTCTGGGCGGGAGGTGGGACGAGCAGTACTTC
NA	TRBV3-1/TRBV3-2	TRBD1	17	TRBJ2-2	CASTPPARGQLSGELFF	TGTGCCAGCACTCCCCCGGCCCGGGGACAGCTGTCCGGGGAGCTGTTTTTT
NA	TRBV29-1	TRBD1	13	TRBJ1-5	CSVEAGGGGPQHF	TGCAGCGTTGAAGCAGGGGGCGGAGGGCCCCAGCATTTT
NA	TRBV27	NA	14	TRBJ2-1	CASSLSEAWNEQFF	TGTGCCAGCAGTTTGAGCGAGGCGTGGAATGAGCAGTTCTTC
NA	TRBV27	TRBD1	17	TRBJ1-3	CASSSRTGPSSGNTIYF	TGTGCCAGCAGTTCTAGGACAGGGCCTTCCTCTGGAAACACCATATATTTT
few	TRBV20-1	NA	11	TRBJ2-7	CSARDARGAIF	TGCAGTGCTAGAGATGCAAGGGGTGCTATCTTC
NA	TRBV9	NA	13	TRBJ2-5	CASSENSVQTQYF	TGTGCCAGCAGCGAGAATAGCGTACAGACCCAGTACTTC